The text below deals with one T cell receptor beta chain. Its antigen is not identified. This specimen belongs to a study of T cell responses to AZD1222 COVID-19 vaccine. Study-level information: Timing groups of about 4 and about 12 weeks for second doses were pooled.

TCRdb's copy holds only in-frame clones and misses some; the assay was immunoSEQ multiplex PCR. Of approximately 140,000 clones in the sample, 91% were seen once. Germline CDR1 reads SEHNR; CDR2 reads FQNEAQ (reference sequence). Trimming shortened V by 6 bases and J by 0 bases, and 8 bases separated the two germline ends. The CDR3 length is 13 residues. Study-wide findings and caveats: Seropositive at baseline were only five or six AZD1222 recipients. Unmutated variant regions reportedly attract nearly half of all spike-specific TCRs. With two AZD1222 doses given, Spike-specific TCR breadth and depth both rose.

The chain uses TRBV7-9 and TRBJ1-1, with D hard to call. The source material was peripheral blood, sampled on day 0 of AZD1222 vaccination. The receptor was isolated from an adult in good health. CDR3 sequence reads: CASSSVLNTEAFF. In nucleotides, the CDR3 is TGTGCCAGCAGTTCCGTGCTGAACACTGAAGCTTTCTTT.